This TCR beta chain was identified during a study of tumor-infiltrating lymphocytes in primary liver carcinoma. Study-level information: Sample yields, roughly 3.65 to 8 million productive TCRbeta reads, were similar across the tissue types.

Starting material for RNA and DNA co-extraction consisted of about 19-32 mg of unsorted bulk tissue. Surgeons treated the primary liver carcinoma of the patients by surgical resection. Broader study findings: A significantly higher top-250-clone fraction was recorded for tumors than for blood (p = 0.039).

J gave up 1 base and V 7 bases, and 15 bases lay outside the gene matches. Per the germline V gene, CDR1 is MNHNS and CDR2 is SASEGT. The CDR3 contains 20 residues. The sample holds a few counts of this clonotype. The antigen is not known. Given a much more abundant clone one base away, this may be a read error. The investigators made TCR beta cDNA from approximately 500 ng total RNA, using a constant-region primer. Three-round nested multiplex PCR performed with slightly modified ARM-PCR produced the TCR beta libraries. TRBV1-TRBV30 forward primers and a C-beta reverse primer were used in the first two PCR rounds, which each ran for approximately 11 cycles. TCRdb reprocessed the multiplex PCR reads via MiXCR and lists one record per CDR3 protein. The repertoire holds more than 70,000 distinct CDR3 sequences, over 60% seen once, with roughly 21% in the top ten.

This clonotype was sampled from a man aged 40-49 years with primary liver carcinoma and hepatitis B virus infection. V is TRBV6-1 and J is TRBJ2-1; 14 nucleotides agree with TRBD2. Material: liver tumor tissue from sampling region 1. Subset denoted: tumor region T1, superior pole. Here the CDR3 reads CASTTASTSGRAISYNEQFF. The CDR3 coding sequence is TGTGCCAGCACCACCGCATCGACTAGCGGGAGGGCGATTTCCTACAATGAGCAGTTCTTC.